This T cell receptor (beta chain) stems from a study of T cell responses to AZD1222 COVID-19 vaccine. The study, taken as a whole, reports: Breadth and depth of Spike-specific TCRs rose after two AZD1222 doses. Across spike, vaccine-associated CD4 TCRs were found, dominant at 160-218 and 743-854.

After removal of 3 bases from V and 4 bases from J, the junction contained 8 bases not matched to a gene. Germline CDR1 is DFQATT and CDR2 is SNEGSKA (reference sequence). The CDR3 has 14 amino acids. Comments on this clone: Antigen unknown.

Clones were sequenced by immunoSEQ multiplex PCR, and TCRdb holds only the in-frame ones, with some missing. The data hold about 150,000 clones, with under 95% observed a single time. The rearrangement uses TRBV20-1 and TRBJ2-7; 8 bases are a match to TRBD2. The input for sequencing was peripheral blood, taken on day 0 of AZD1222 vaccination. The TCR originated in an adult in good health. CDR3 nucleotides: TGCAGTGCTAGTCGCACGGGAGGGCCTTACGAGCAGTACTTC. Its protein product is CSASRTGGPYEQYF.